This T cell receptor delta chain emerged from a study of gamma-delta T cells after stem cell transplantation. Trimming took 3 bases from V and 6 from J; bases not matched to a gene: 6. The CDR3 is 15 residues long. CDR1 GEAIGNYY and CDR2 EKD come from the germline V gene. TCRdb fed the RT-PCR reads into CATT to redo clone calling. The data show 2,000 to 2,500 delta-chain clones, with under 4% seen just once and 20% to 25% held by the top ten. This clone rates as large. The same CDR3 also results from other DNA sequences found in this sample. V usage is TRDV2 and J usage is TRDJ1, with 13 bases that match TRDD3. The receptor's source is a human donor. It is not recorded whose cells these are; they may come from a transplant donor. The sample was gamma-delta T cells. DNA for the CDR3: TGTGCCTGTGACCCGCTACTGGGGGATACGAATAAACTCATCTTT. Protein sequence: CACDPLLGDTNKLIF.